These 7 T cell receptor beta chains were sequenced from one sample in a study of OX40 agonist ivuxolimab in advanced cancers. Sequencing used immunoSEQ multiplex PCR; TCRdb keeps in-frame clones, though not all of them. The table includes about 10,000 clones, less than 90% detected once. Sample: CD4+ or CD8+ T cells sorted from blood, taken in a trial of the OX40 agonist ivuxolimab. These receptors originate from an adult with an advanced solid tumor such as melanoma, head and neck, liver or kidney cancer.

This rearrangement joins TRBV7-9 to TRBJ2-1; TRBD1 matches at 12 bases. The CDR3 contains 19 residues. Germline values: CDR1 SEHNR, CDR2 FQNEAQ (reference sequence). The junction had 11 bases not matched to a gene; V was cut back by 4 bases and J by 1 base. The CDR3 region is CASSSSGTGGAWSYNEQFF. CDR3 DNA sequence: TGTGCCAGCAGCTCCTCCGGGACAGGGGGCGCCTGGTCCTACAATGAGCAGTTCTTC.

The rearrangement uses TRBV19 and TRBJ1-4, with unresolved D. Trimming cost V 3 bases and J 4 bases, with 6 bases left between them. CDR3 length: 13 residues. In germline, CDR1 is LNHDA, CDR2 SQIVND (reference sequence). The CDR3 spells CASSIRSNEKLFF. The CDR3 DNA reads TGTGCCAGTAGTATCCGGAGTAATGAAAAACTGTTTTTT.

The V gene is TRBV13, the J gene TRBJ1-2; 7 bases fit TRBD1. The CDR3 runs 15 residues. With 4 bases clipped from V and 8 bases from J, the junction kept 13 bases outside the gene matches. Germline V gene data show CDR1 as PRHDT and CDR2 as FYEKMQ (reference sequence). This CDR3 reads CASSWRRQGEEGYTF. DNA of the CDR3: TGTGCCAGCAGCTGGCGCCGACAGGGAGAAGAAGGCTACACCTTC. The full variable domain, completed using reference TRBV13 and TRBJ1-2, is AAGVIQSPRHLIKEKRETATLKCYPIPRHDTVYWYQQGPGQDPQFLISFYEKMQSDKGSIPDRFSAQQFSDYHSELNMSSLELGDSALYFCASSWRRQGEEGYTFGSGTRLTVV.

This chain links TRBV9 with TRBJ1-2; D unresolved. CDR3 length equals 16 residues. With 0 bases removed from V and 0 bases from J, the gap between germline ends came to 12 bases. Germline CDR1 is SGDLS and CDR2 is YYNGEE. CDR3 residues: CASSVDHVGTNYGYTF. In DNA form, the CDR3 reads TGTGCCAGCAGCGTAGATCACGTCGGTACTAACTATGGCTACACCTTC. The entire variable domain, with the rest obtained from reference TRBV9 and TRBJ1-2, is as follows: DSGVTQTPKHLITATGQRVTLRCSPRSGDLSVYWYQQSLDQGLQFLIQYYNGEERAKGNILERFSAQQFPDLHSELNLSSLELGDSALYFCASSVDHVGTNYGYTFGSGTRLTVV.

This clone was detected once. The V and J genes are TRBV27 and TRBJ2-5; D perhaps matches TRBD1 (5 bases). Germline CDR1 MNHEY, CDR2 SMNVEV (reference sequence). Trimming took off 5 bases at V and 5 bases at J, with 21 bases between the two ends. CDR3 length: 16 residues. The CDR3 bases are TGTGCCAGCAGTCACCGGTTAGGGGTGGAAGGGGAGACCCAGTACTTC. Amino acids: CASSHRLGVEGETQYF.

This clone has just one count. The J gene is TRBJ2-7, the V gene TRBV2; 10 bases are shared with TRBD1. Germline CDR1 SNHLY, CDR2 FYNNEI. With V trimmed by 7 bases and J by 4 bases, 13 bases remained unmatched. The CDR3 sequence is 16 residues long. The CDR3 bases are TGTGCCAGCACTGAGGAACCGGGACAGGGGTCGTACGAGCAGTACTTC. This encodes CASTEEPGQGSYEQYF.

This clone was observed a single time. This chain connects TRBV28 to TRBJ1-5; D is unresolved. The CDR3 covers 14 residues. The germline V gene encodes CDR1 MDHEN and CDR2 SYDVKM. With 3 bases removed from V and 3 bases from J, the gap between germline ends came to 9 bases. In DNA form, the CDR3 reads TGTGCCAGCAGTTTTACAGAGGACAATCAGCCCCAGCATTTT. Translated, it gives CASSFTEDNQPQHF.